Only a few counts were recorded for the clone carrying this T cell receptor beta chain. Per sample, extraction of total RNA gave at least 5 micrograms in every case. This entry belongs to a study of blood T cells in healthy people across ages. The CDR3 runs to 16 residues. The V gene's germline CDR1 is SNHLY and CDR2 FYNNEI. Using a J-beta primer mix together with a sample-barcoded 5' primer, a second PCR was run for about 6 to 11 cycles. TCRdb used MiXCR to reprocess the 5' RACE reads, holding one entry per CDR3 protein. Here the sample spans around 990,000 distinct CDR3 sequences, around 25% being singletons. The same data also went into a second study, on T cells of mothers and their children.

The chain joins TRBV2 to TRBJ2-5; 7 bases line up with TRBD2. The assigned J gene may be wrong: the sequence end matches TRBJ2-1 better. Sequenced sample: blood. The origin of this receptor is a girl aged 2-10 years in good health. CDR3 sequence (DNA): TGTGCCAGCAGTGTGGGGGGGAGGGGATCGAGGGGTGAGCAGTTCTTC. This translates into CASSVGGRGSRGEQFF.